This TCR beta chain was found in a study of blood T cell repertoires in COVID-19. Turning to the study itself: The cDNA or gDNA used as material had been derived from T cells, B-cell-depleted T cells, or PBMCs.

Only in-frame clones appear in the TCRdb table, and some are missing; sequencing was by immunoSEQ multiplex PCR. Here the sample spans 150,000 to 200,000 clones, approximately 80% being singletons. Germline values: CDR1 SGHNT, CDR2 YYREEE (reference sequence). With 4 bases clipped from V and 1 base from J, the junction kept 6 bases outside the gene matches. The CDR3 covers 16 residues. The chain combines TRBV5-4 with TRBJ2-3; TRBD1 agrees at 10 bases. The sequence came from a middle-aged man who had recovered from COVID-19. The sequenced sample consisted of peripheral blood. CDR3: CASSRGGTGGTDTQYF. The CDR3 DNA follows: TGTGCCAGCAGCCGGGGCGGGACAGGGGGCACAGATACGCAGTATTTT.